This T cell receptor (beta chain) was profiled in a study of blood T cell repertoires in COVID-19. Study-level background: T cells, B-cell-depleted T cells, or PBMCs supplied cDNA or gDNA.

The repertoire was sequenced with immunoSEQ multiplex PCR; TCRdb's copy has only in-frame clones and lacks some. The sample consists of some 300,000 clones, nearly 90% of them appearing once. Study members were between about 18 and 90 years old and lived in 20 to 30 US regions. Cohorts were determined from participant-reported clinical history. The receptor's source is a woman aged 45-65 years who had been exposed to COVID-19. The sample was PBMCs or T cells enriched from blood (not recorded which).

The CDR3 is CASSLSAGRTYEQYF. Here the CDR3 DNA reads TGTGCCAGCAGTTTGAGCGCAGGGAGGACCTACGAGCAGTACTTC. The chain combines TRBV6-2 or TRBV6-3 with TRBJ2-7; possibly TRBD2 for D (6 bases). The CDR3 is made up of 15 amino acids. V gave up 4 bases and J gave up 2 bases, with 15 bases separating them. CDR1 is MNHEY, CDR2 SVGEGT, per germline.